These 10 T cell receptor beta chains came from one sample sequenced in a study of blood T cell repertoires in COVID-19. Some clones are missing from TCRdb's copy, which holds only in-frame ones; the method was immunoSEQ multiplex PCR. The sample yields some 100,000 clones, 82% seen once. The sequenced material came from peripheral blood. The source of these receptors is a man aged 50-59 years with active or convalescent COVID-19.

V usage is TRBV21-1 and J usage is TRBJ1-2; the table's D call TRBD1 went unverified against the DNA. TRBV21-1 is labeled a pseudogene. This CDR3 is 15 amino acids long. CDR3 sequence: CASSKEGSRWYGYTF. In DNA form, the CDR3 reads TGTGCCAGCAGCAAAGAGGGGTCCCGGTGGTATGGCTACACCTTC.

CDR3: CASSQDSIGANVLTF. Here the CDR3 DNA reads TGCGCCAGCAGTCAGGACAGCATTGGGGCCAACGTCCTGACTTTC. The chain is built from TRBV5-1 and TRBJ2-6, with D possibly TRBD1 on 6 matching bases. The CDR3 sequence is 15 residues long. Germline V gene data show CDR1 as SGHRS and CDR2 as YFSETQ. The V and J ends lost 5 bases and 3 bases respectively, with 12 bases between them.

The chain has TRBV5-1 and TRBJ1-6; TRBD1 agrees at 9 bases. Per germline, CDR1 SGHRS and CDR2 YFSETQ. The CDR3 is 14 amino acids. V shed 6 bases, J shed 6 bases, and the junction held 4 bases outside the gene matches. The CDR3 region is CASNTGGSNSPLHF. The DNA of the CDR3 is TGCGCCAGCAATACAGGGGGCTCTAATTCACCCCTCCACTTT.

V usage is TRBV6-5 and J usage is TRBJ1-6; 10 bases fit TRBD1. Losses at the gene ends were 7 bases for V and 8 bases for J; bases not matched to a gene: 2. The CDR3 is made up of 13 amino acids. The V gene's germline CDR1 is MNHEY and CDR2 SVGAGI. Here the CDR3 DNA reads TGTGCCAGCACCGGACAGGGGGATTCACCCCTCCACTTT. Translation gives CASTGQGDSPLHF.

The chain has TRBV6-2 or TRBV6-3 and TRBJ1-5; 9 bases are a match to TRBD1. CDR3 length: 16 residues. CDR1 is MNHEY and CDR2 is SVGEGT in the germline V gene. V lost 0 bases to trimming and J lost 2 bases; unmatched junction nucleotides: 2. The CDR3 bases are TGTGCCAGCAGTTACTCTTGGACAGGGGGCAATCAGCCCCAGCATTTT. It translates to CASSYSWTGGNQPQHF.

This clone was detected a few times. This chain links TRBV30 with TRBJ2-4; 8 nucleotides match TRBD2. The V gene end was trimmed by 4 bases and the J gene end by 0 bases; junction bases not matched to a gene: 5. CDR1 is GTSNPN, CDR2 SVGIG, per germline (reference sequence). The CDR3 consists of 15 residues. CDR3 loop: CAWNGGAGAKNIQYF. CDR3 nucleotides: TGTGCCTGGAACGGGGGGGCCGGAGCCAAAAACATTCAGTACTTC.

The chain uses TRBV5-1 and TRBJ2-5; 8 nucleotides agree with TRBD1. V shed 3 bases, J shed 5 bases, and the junction held 9 bases outside the gene matches. The CDR3 totals 15 residues. The germline CDR1 and CDR2 sequences are SGHRS and YFSETQ. CDR3 DNA: TGCGCCAGCAGCTCCGGACAGGGAGGTTGGGAGACCCAGTACTTC. It codes for CASSSGQGGWETQYF. Based on the CDR3 plus reference TRBV5-1 and TRBJ2-5, the full variable domain is KAGVTQTPRYLIKTRGQQVTLSCSPISGHRSVSWYQQTPGQGLQFLFEYFSETQRNKGNFPGRFSGRQFSNSRSEMNVSTLELGDSALYLCASSSGQGGWETQYFGPGTRLLVL.

This chain connects TRBV18 to TRBJ1-1; D is unresolved. CDR3 size: 14 residues. Trimming removed 0 bases from V and 6 bases from J, with 11 bases in between. From germline, CDR1 is KGHSH and CDR2 LQKENI. The CDR3 DNA follows: TGTGCCAGCTCACCACCATCCGGGTCGGCTGAAGCTTTCTTT. It encodes CASSPPSGSAEAFF.

The sample holds one count of this clone. The chain links TRBV7-2 to TRBJ2-1, with 13 bases aligning to TRBD2. CDR3 size: 14 residues. With V trimmed by 10 bases and J by 10 bases, 10 bases remained unmatched. Germline-derived CDR1 and CDR2 are SGHTA and FQGNSA. The CDR3 nucleotides read TGTGCCACCCGCGCCGGACTAGCGGGGGTAGAGCAGTTCTTC. Its protein product is CATRAGLAGVEQFF.

The V gene is TRBV6-5, the J gene TRBJ2-1; a possible D gene is TRBD2 (5 bases). Germline V CDR1 and CDR2: MNHEY, SVGAGI. This CDR3 comprises 13 residues. V lost 2 bases, J lost 4 bases, and 6 bases lay in between. CDR3 region: CASSYPGYNEQFF. The CDR3 coding sequence is TGTGCCAGCAGTTACCCGGGATACAATGAGCAGTTCTTC.